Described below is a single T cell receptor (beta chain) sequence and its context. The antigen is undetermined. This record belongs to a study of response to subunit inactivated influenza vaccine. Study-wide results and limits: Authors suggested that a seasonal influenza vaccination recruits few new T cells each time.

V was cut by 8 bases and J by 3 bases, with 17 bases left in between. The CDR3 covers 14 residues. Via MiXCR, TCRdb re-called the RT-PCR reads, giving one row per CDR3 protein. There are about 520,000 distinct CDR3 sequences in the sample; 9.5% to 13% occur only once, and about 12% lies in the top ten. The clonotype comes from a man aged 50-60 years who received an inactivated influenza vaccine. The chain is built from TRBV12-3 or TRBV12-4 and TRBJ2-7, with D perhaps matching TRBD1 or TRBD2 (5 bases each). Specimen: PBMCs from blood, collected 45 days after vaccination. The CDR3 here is CASSPRDGNYEQYF. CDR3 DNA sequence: TGTGCCAGCTCCCCTCGGGACGGCAACTACGAGCAGTACTTC.